This T cell receptor (beta chain) was retrieved from a study of CD4 T cells in relation to SARS-CoV-2 and coronaviruses. Turning to the study itself: After around 10 days of antigen culture, PBMC TCR beta CDR3s were sequenced.

A remark on this clone: The antigen remains undetermined.

The germline V gene has CDR1 KGHDR and CDR2 SFDVKD. The CDR3 is 15 residues long. V lost 1 base, J lost 9 bases, and 2 bases stayed unmatched. Survey-level TCR-beta sequencing used DNA from CEF-cultured naive and memory CD4+ T cells. Assay: immunoSEQ multiplex PCR; the TCRdb copy retains only in-frame clones and omits some. The table shows about 41,000 clones, with over 75% occurring only once. This chain joins TRBV24-1 and TRBJ2-1; 13 nucleotides align to TRBD2. This sequence originates from an adult with COVID-19. Input material: naive CD4+ T cells from PBMCs, cultured in vitro. The subset was: naive CD4+ T cells isolated by negative enrichment. In DNA form, the CDR3 reads TGTGCCACCAGTGATTTCGGACTAGCGGGAGTTGAGCAGTTCTTC. Protein: CATSDFGLAGVEQFF.